What follows are 9 T cell receptor beta chains derived from one specimen sequenced in a study of CD8 T cells in Susac syndrome (dated by TCRdb to the late 2010s). Libraries came from the immunoSEQ multiplex PCR assay. RNA was extracted using the RNeasy kit, and about 0.45 to 1 ug of the RNA was reverse transcribed with random hexamers. TCRdb took the public reads, trimmed them with fastp at Q25, ran MiXCR for clone calling and kept in-frame beta chains. Every CDR3 protein is listed once, alongside the most common genes and DNA of its rows. The table for this sample lists around 45,000 distinct CDR3 sequences; roughly 93% of them were counted only once. The top ten clones comprise less than 0.65% of the sample. The sample was CD8+ T cells from PBMCs. All receptors come from a human donor in good health.

V gene TRBV5-1 combines with J gene TRBJ1-1; 9 nucleotides match TRBD1. V trimming: 3 bases; J trimming: 1 base; junction bases outside the gene matches: 4. The CDR3 consists of 15 residues. Germline V gene sequence: CDR1 SGHRS, CDR2 YFSETQ. The CDR3 sequence is CASSSTGGANTEAFF. Here the CDR3 DNA reads TGCGCCAGCAGCTCTACAGGGGGCGCGAACACTGAAGCTTTCTTT.

The V gene is TRBV2, the J gene TRBJ2-7, with TRBD1 identical over 7 bases. The germline V gene encodes CDR1 SNHLY and CDR2 FYNNEI. CDR3 length: 14 amino acids. J gave up 3 bases and V 2 bases, and 4 bases lay outside the gene matches. The CDR3 reads CASSEWAGGYEQYF. Here the CDR3 DNA reads TGTGCCAGCAGTGAATGGGCAGGGGGCTACGAGCAGTACTTC.

The rearrangement joins TRBV29-1 to TRBJ2-1; D might be TRBD2 (5 bases). This CDR3 contains 14 residues. The ends were cut back, 4 bases at V and 7 bases at J, with 17 bases in the middle. Germline CDR1 SQVTM, CDR2 ANQGSEA. The CDR3 DNA follows: TGCAGCGTTGTTTCGTCGGATACGGGAAATGAGCAGTTCTTC. It translates to CSVVSSDTGNEQFF.

The rearrangement links TRBV11-2 to TRBJ2-1, with D possibly matching TRBD1 (5 bases). The V end lost 6 bases, the J end lost 7 bases, and 16 bases lay between the germline ends. CDR3 length: 14 residues. Germline-derived CDR1 and CDR2 are SGHAT and FQNNGV. CDR3 in amino acids: CASSTQLGLNEQFF. In nucleotides, the CDR3 is TGTGCCAGCAGTACTCAGTTGGGGCTAAATGAGCAGTTCTTC.

Only one count was recorded for this clonotype. This chain connects TRBV18 to TRBJ2-7; 8 nucleotides match TRBD1. The ends lost 6 bases at V and 0 bases at J; junction bases unmatched: 7. The CDR3 has 15 residues. Germline CDR1 and CDR2: KGHSH and LQKENI. The CDR3 sequence: CASSPWTGPSYEQYF. Written as DNA, the CDR3 is TGTGCCAGCTCCCCCTGGACAGGGCCCTCCTACGAGCAGTACTTC.

The chain is built from TRBV28 and TRBJ2-7, with TRBD1 matching over 11 bases. The CDR3 is 17 residues long. The V and J ends lost 3 bases and 3 bases, in that order; junction bases with no gene match: 10. CDR1 and CDR2 from the germline V gene are MDHEN and SYDVKM. The CDR3 here is CASSFIIGQGADYEQYF. CDR3 bases: TGTGCCAGCAGTTTTATAATAGGACAGGGGGCGGACTACGAGCAGTACTTC.

The rearrangement joins TRBV5-1 to TRBJ2-7, with 10 bases aligning to TRBD2. V shed 4 bases and J 0 bases; nucleotides not matched to a gene: 7. Germline V gene data show CDR1 as SGHRS and CDR2 as YFSETQ. The CDR3 runs to 16 residues. The CDR3 loop is CASSLTTSGPSYEQYF. CDR3 DNA: TGCGCCAGCAGCCTGACGACTAGCGGGCCCTCCTACGAGCAGTACTTC.

This sequence joins TRBV24-1 and TRBJ2-2, with D uncertain. The CDR3 is made up of 12 amino acids. The germline gives CDR1 KGHDR, CDR2 SFDVKD. Trimming stripped 10 bases from V and 5 bases from J, with 10 bases between. The CDR3 nucleotides read TGTGCCACTCGAGGCGTAACCGGGGAGCTGTTTTTT. The encoded protein is CATRGVTGELFF.

This clonotype has only one observation. This chain links TRBV7-2 with TRBJ2-3, with 8 bases identical to TRBD2. Germline loops: CDR1 SGHTA, CDR2 FQGNSA. With 1 base clipped from V and 2 bases from J, the junction kept 5 bases outside the gene matches. The CDR3 length is 16 residues. CDR3 bases: TGTGCCAGCAGCTTAGTCGGGGGGGTAGCCACAGATACGCAGTATTTT. Translated: CASSLVGGVATDTQYF.